The present T cell receptor beta chain was sequenced within a study of T cell responses to AZD1222 COVID-19 vaccine. The germline gives CDR1 SGDLS, CDR2 YYNGEE. V lost 3 bases, J lost 0 bases, and 10 bases lay in between. This CDR3 spans 15 amino acids. Method: immunoSEQ multiplex PCR; TCRdb's copy keeps in-frame clones and lacks some. The data contain about 120,000 clones, around nine tenths of them seen just once; the ten biggest clones take up roughly 7%. Only one count was recorded for this clone. Specimen: peripheral blood, collected 28 days after the second AZD1222 dose. The clonotype comes from an adult who received the AZD1222 COVID-19 vaccine. The chain couples TRBV9 to TRBJ1-5; no reliable D call. CDR3: CASSAHGYSNQPQHF. Written as DNA, the CDR3 is TGTGCCAGCAGCGCACACGGGTATAGCAATCAGCCCCAGCATTTT.